The 26 T cell receptor beta chains presented below share a single source sample, sequenced in a study of OX40 agonist ivuxolimab in advanced cancers. Profiled with immunoSEQ multiplex PCR; TCRdb holds only in-frame clones, not every one. The data contain tens of thousands of clones, 84% of them singletons. The material was CD4+ or CD8+ T cells sorted from blood, obtained in a trial of the OX40 agonist ivuxolimab. The source is an adult with an advanced solid tumor such as melanoma, head and neck, liver or kidney cancer.

The V gene is TRBV6-4, the J gene TRBJ1-1; D not certain. V was clipped by 2 bases and J by 0 bases, with 7 bases between them. CDR1 is MRHNA and CDR2 is SNTAGT in the germline V gene. The CDR3 runs to 14 residues. CDR3 sequence reads: CASSDPGMNTEAFF. DNA for the CDR3: TGTGCCAGCAGTGACCCCGGGATGAACACTGAAGCTTTCTTT.

The chain couples TRBV9 to TRBJ1-4, with a weak D call TRBD1 (5 bases). The CDR3 has 15 amino acids. Germline CDR1 and CDR2: SGDLS and YYNGEE. V gave up 0 bases and J gave up 4 bases, with 10 bases separating them. The CDR3 nucleotides are TGTGCCAGCAGCGTAGACGGGGGGAGTAATGAAAAACTGTTTTTT. Protein: CASSVDGGSNEKLFF. The full variable domain, its missing parts supplied by reference TRBV9 and TRBJ1-4, is DSGVTQTPKHLITATGQRVTLRCSPRSGDLSVYWYQQSLDQGLQFLIQYYNGEERAKGNILERFSAQQFPDLHSELNLSSLELGDSALYFCASSVDGGSNEKLFFGSGTQLSVL.

The chain has TRBV15 and TRBJ1-4; D may be TRBD1 (5 bases). Deletions cut 0 bases from V and 10 bases from J, with 15 bases between. Germline V CDR1 and CDR2: LNHNV, YYDKDF (reference sequence). The length of the CDR3 is 15 residues. CDR3 bases: TGTGCCACCAGCAGAGAGTTAGGACACAGCGGAAAACTGTTTTTT. Protein: CATSRELGHSGKLFF.

A single count supports this clone. V is TRBV5-1 and J is TRBJ1-3; D gene ambiguous. The germline CDR1 and CDR2 sequences are SGHRS and YFSETQ. Deletions cut 0 bases from V and 4 bases from J, with 8 bases between. This CDR3 is built from 14 residues. The CDR3 sequence is CASSLGQEGNTIYF. The CDR3, as DNA: TGCGCCAGCAGCTTGGGACAAGAAGGAAACACCATATATTTT.

This sequence joins TRBV7-2 and TRBJ2-2; 13 nucleotides line up with TRBD2. Germline CDR1 reads SGHTA; CDR2 reads FQGNSA. Trimming removed 6 bases from V and 6 bases from J; junction bases left unmatched: 4. This CDR3 region has 15 residues. CDR3 sequence: CASRLGLAGAGELFF. The CDR3 region has the DNA TGTGCCAGCAGACTAGGACTAGCGGGAGCCGGGGAGCTGTTTTTT.

The CDR3 region has the DNA TGTGCCAGCTCACCGAGCGGGGGTAACACCGGGGAGCTGTTTTTT. Translated, it gives CASSPSGGNTGELFF. The chain joins TRBV18 to TRBJ2-2; 8 bases match TRBD2. CDR3 length equals 15 residues. The junction had 2 bases not matched to a gene; V was cut back by 3 bases and J by 2 bases. The V gene's germline CDR1 is KGHSH and CDR2 LQKENI. The entire variable domain, with the rest obtained from reference TRBV18 and TRBJ2-2, is as follows: NAGVMQNPRHLVRRRGQEARLRCSPMKGHSHVYWYRQLPEEGLKFMVYLQKENIIDESGMPKERFSAEFPKEGPSILRIQQVVRGDSAAYFCASSPSGGNTGELFFGEGSRLTVL.

The genes are TRBV6-5 and TRBJ2-5; 7 positions match TRBD1. Germline assignment: CDR1 MNHEY and CDR2 SVGAGI. The CDR3 runs to 13 residues. V lost 2 bases and J lost 4; bases outside the gene matches: 1. In DNA, the CDR3 is TGTGCCAGCAGTTACAGGGGGCCAGAGACCCAGTACTTC. It yields the protein CASSYRGPETQYF.

This chain uses TRBV7-2 with TRBJ1-3, with D unresolved. V lost 3 bases and J lost 4, with 13 bases in between. CDR1 is SGHTA, CDR2 FQGNSA, per germline. The CDR3 runs to 15 residues. CDR3 DNA: TGTGCCAGCAGCTTCGGACTCTCTCGCGGAAACACCATATATTTT. This encodes CASSFGLSRGNTIYF.

This clone showed up just once. The sample contains more than one DNA sequence encoding this CDR3. The chain carries TRBV9 and TRBJ2-7, with TRBD2 as a possible D gene (6 bases). The CDR3 consists of 13 residues. CDR1 SGDLS and CDR2 YYNGEE come from the germline V gene. The V end was cut by 0 bases, the J end by 7 bases, with 11 bases between. Written as DNA, the CDR3 is TGTGCCAGCAGCGTAGTCCCCGGAGGGGAGCAGTACTTC. This sequence encodes CASSVVPGGEQYF.

The chain combines TRBV6-1 with TRBJ2-7, with TRBD1 matching over 7 bases. Losses at the gene ends were 8 bases for V and 4 bases for J; bases not matched to a gene: 11. Germline CDR1 is MNHNS and CDR2 is SASEGT. The length of the CDR3 is 14 residues. This chain's CDR3 is CASVSGGGRYEQYF. For the CDR3, the DNA is TGTGCCAGCGTCTCAGGGGGTGGAAGATACGAGCAGTACTTC.

The chain links TRBV19 to TRBJ1-4, with TRBD1 as a possible D gene (6 bases). Trimming took 11 bases from V and 1 from J, leaving 14 bases between them. Germline V lookup: CDR1 LNHDA, CDR2 SQIVND (reference sequence). The length of the CDR3 is 14 residues. CDR3 sequence reads: CASNTGRTNEKLFF. CDR3 DNA: TGTGCCTCTAACACAGGGAGAACTAATGAAAAACTGTTTTTT.

The chain is built from TRBV4-3 and TRBJ1-5, with D possibly being TRBD1 (6 bases). Trimming cost V 3 bases and J 0 bases, with 18 bases left between them. The CDR3 covers 18 residues. The germline V gene encodes CDR1 LGHNA and CDR2 YSLEER. CDR3 loop: CASSQGAAGLYSNQPQHF. CDR3 in DNA: TGCGCCAGCAGCCAGGGGGCGGCAGGGCTTTATAGCAATCAGCCCCAGCATTTT.

The chain recombines TRBV7-2 with TRBJ2-1; no clear D. Per the germline V gene, CDR1 is SGHTA and CDR2 is FQGNSA. The V end was cut by 3 bases, the J end by 1 base, with 10 bases between. This CDR3 has 15 residues. The CDR3 DNA reads as TGTGCCAGCAGCTTTCTGGGCGGATCCTACAATGAGCAGTTCTTC. Translation: CASSFLGGSYNEQFF.

The V gene is TRBV2, the J gene TRBJ2-1, with a possible D match to TRBD2 (5 bases). Trimming pared 4 bases from V and 5 bases from J, leaving 18 bases between. The CDR3 is 16 amino acids. Germline CDR1 SNHLY, CDR2 FYNNEI. The CDR3 DNA reads TGTGCCAGCAGTGGAGGGAGCGGACCCCGCCACAATGAGCAGTTCTTC. Its protein product is CASSGGSGPRHNEQFF.

The V and J genes are TRBV4-1 and TRBJ2-5; no clear D. V shed 2 bases and J shed 5 bases, with 12 bases lying between them. The germline V gene has CDR1 MGHRA and CDR2 YSYEKL. The CDR3 length is 14 residues. The CDR3 DNA follows: TGCGCCAGCAGCCAATTTAGCTCTGTTGAGACCCAGTACTTC. Encoded protein: CASSQFSSVETQYF.

The chain has TRBV10-3 and TRBJ1-1; the D gene is possibly TRBD1 (5 bases). This CDR3 is 15 amino acids long. CDR1 and CDR2 from the germline V gene are ENHRY and SYGVKD. Trimming pared 2 bases from V and 2 bases from J, leaving 12 bases between. This CDR3 is CAISEQGGLNTEAFF. The CDR3 DNA sequence: TGTGCCATCAGTGAGCAGGGCGGCTTAAACACTGAAGCTTTCTTT.

The chain is built from TRBV5-1 and TRBJ1-4, with 8 bases matching TRBD1. The ends lost 0 bases at V and 6 bases at J; junction bases unmatched: 4. CDR3 length: 15 residues. Looked up from germline, CDR1 is SGHRS and CDR2 is YFSETQ. The CDR3 DNA sequence: TGCGCCAGCAGCTTGGGGGACAGGCACGATGAAAAACTGTTTTTT. It translates to CASSLGDRHDEKLFF.

This clone appeared a few times. The V and J genes are TRBV5-1 and TRBJ2-7, with a possible D match to TRBD1 (6 bases). The CDR3 sequence is 15 residues long. In germline, CDR1 is SGHRS, CDR2 YFSETQ. V lost 3 bases to trimming and J lost 5 bases, with 18 bases between them. CDR3 sequence reads: CASSSPGARVHEQYF. The CDR3 coding sequence is TGCGCCAGCAGCTCCCCAGGGGCTCGTGTCCACGAGCAGTACTTC.

This sequence joins TRBV5-1 and TRBJ2-6; TRBD1 matches at 8 bases. With 2 bases clipped from V and 1 base from J, the junction kept 2 bases outside the gene matches. The CDR3 is 16 amino acids. Germline V CDR1 and CDR2: SGHRS, YFSETQ. Here the CDR3 DNA reads TGCGCCAGCAGCTTCTGGACAGGGTCTGGGGCCAACGTCCTGACTTTC. Its protein is CASSFWTGSGANVLTF.

The gene calls are TRBV9 and TRBJ2-2; D may be TRBD1 (6 bases). The CDR3 length is 15 residues. The germline CDR1 and CDR2 sequences are SGDLS and YYNGEE. Trimming removed 3 bases at V and 0 bases at J, with 9 bases between. The CDR3 coding sequence is TGTGCCAGCAGCGGACAGGCCGCGAACACCGGGGAGCTGTTTTTT. The encoded protein is CASSGQAANTGELFF.

The rearrangement links TRBV6-5 to TRBJ2-7; TRBD2 matches at 7 bases. Trimming removed 7 bases from V and 6 bases from J; junction bases left unmatched: 12. Germline lookup yields CDR1 MNHEY and CDR2 SVGAGI. This CDR3 has 14 amino acids. DNA of the CDR3: TGTGCCAGCAAGAGGGCGGGAGTACATGGCGAGCAGTACTTC. It encodes CASKRAGVHGEQYF.

The V call is TRBV27, the J call TRBJ1-5, with 7 bases matching TRBD1. CDR1 is MNHEY and CDR2 is SMNVEV in the germline V gene (reference sequence). The ends lost 6 bases at V and 2 bases at J; junction bases unmatched: 10. This CDR3 is 16 amino acids long. The CDR3 region has the DNA TGTGCCAGCAGCCCTCAGACAGGGAGAGGCAATCAGCCCCAGCATTTT. Its protein product is CASSPQTGRGNQPQHF.

The chain uses TRBV2 and TRBJ2-2; perhaps TRBD1 as D (6 bases). Trimming removed 6 bases at V and 1 base at J, with 9 bases between. Germline CDR1 SNHLY, CDR2 FYNNEI. The CDR3 extends over 14 amino acids. The DNA for the CDR3 is TGTGCCAGCAGAGGGGGACAGAACACCGGGGAGCTGTTTTTT. Residues: CASRGGQNTGELFF.

This clone occurred once. The J gene is TRBJ1-4, the V gene TRBV2, with unresolved D. This CDR3 region has 15 residues. Trimming removed 2 bases from V and 7 bases from J, with 14 bases in between. CDR1 is SNHLY and CDR2 is FYNNEI in the germline V gene. The CDR3 DNA follows: TGTGCCAGCAGTGAAAGCAAAGGGTATGGTGAAAAACTGTTTTTT. Translating it yields CASSESKGYGEKLFF.

The J gene is TRBJ1-4, the V gene TRBV5-1, with no clear D. Germline CDR1 reads SGHRS; CDR2 reads YFSETQ. The CDR3 contains 14 residues. V lost 4 bases, J lost 3 bases, and 10 bases lay in between. In DNA, the CDR3 is TGCGCCAGCAGCCGGGCAGGACCTAATGAAAAACTGTTTTTT. Translation: CASSRAGPNEKLFF.

The rearrangement uses TRBV18 and TRBJ2-6; D gene uncertain. Per germline, CDR1 KGHSH and CDR2 LQKENI. The CDR3 loop spans 15 amino acids. Trimming stripped 2 bases from V and 2 bases from J, with 7 bases between. In DNA form, the CDR3 reads TGTGCCAGCTCACCAGGGGTCACTGGGGCCAACGTCCTGACTTTC. Translated: CASSPGVTGANVLTF.